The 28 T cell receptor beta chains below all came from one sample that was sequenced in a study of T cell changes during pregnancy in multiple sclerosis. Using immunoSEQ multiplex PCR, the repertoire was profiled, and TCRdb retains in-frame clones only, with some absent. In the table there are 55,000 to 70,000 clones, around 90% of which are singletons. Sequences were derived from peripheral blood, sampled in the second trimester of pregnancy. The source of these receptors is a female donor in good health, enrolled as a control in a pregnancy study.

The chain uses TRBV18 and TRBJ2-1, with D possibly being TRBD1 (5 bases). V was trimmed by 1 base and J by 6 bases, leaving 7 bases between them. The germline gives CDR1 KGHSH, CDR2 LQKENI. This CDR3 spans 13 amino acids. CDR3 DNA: TGTGCCAGCTCACCACAGGGGATCAATGAGCAGTTCTTC. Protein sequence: CASSPQGINEQFF.

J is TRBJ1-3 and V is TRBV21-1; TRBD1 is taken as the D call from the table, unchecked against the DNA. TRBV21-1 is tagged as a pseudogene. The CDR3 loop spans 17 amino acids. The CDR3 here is CASSKDSRTGPGNTIYF. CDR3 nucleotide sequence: TGTGCCAGCAGCAAAGACTCTCGGACAGGGCCTGGAAACACCATATATTTT.

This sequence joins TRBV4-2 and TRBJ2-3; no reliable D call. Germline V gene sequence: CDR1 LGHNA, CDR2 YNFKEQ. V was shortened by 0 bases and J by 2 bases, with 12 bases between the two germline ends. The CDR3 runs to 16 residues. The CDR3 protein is CASSQDKEPPTDTQYF. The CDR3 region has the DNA TGTGCCAGCAGCCAAGATAAAGAGCCCCCCACAGATACGCAGTATTTT.

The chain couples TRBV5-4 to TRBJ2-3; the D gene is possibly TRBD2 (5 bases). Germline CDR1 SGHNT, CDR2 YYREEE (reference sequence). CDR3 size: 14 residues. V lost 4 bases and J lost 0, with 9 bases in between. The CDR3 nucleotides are TGTGCCAGCAGCACGGACTCTAGCACAGATACGCAGTATTTT. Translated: CASSTDSSTDTQYF.

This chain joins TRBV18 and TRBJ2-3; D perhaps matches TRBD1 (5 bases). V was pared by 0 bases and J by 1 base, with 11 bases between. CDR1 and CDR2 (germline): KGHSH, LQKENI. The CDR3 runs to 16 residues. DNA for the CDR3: TGTGCCAGCTCACCACCCAAAGGGGCAGGCACAGATACGCAGTATTTT. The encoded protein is CASSPPKGAGTDTQYF.

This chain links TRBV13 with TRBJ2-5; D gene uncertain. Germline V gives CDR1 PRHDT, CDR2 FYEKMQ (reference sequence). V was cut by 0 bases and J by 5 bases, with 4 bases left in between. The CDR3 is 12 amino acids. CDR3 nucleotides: TGTGCCAGCAGCTTAGGCAGGGAGACCCAGTACTTC. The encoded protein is CASSLGRETQYF.

The CDR3 is CSALGATDSSYEQYF. The CDR3 nucleotides are TGCAGCGCGCTGGGGGCCACGGATAGCTCCTACGAGCAGTACTTC. The rearrangement links TRBV29-1 to TRBJ2-7; tentative D call: TRBD1 (6 bases). Germline loops: CDR1 SQVTM, CDR2 ANQGSEA. The CDR3 is 15 residues long. V was cut by 7 bases and J by 0 bases, with 19 bases left in between.

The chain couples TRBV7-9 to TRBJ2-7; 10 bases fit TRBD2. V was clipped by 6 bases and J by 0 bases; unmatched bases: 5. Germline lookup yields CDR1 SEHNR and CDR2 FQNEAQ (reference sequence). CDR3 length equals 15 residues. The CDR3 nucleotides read TGTGCCAGCAGACCAACTAGCGGGATCTCCTACGAGCAGTACTTC. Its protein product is CASRPTSGISYEQYF.

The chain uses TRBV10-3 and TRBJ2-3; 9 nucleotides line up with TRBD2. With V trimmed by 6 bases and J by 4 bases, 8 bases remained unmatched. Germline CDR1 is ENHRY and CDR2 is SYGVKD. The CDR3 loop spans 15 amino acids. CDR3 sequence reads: CAIREAGGPADTQYF. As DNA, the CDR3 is TGTGCCATCAGGGAGGCGGGAGGGCCCGCAGATACGCAGTATTTT.

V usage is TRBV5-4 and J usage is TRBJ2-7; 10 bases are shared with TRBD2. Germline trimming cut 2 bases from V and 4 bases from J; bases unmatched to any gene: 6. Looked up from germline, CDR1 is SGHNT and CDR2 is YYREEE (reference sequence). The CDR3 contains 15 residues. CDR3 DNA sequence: TGTGCCAGCAGCTTCGCAGCGGGGGGGCAGTACGAGCAGTACTTC. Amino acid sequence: CASSFAAGGQYEQYF.

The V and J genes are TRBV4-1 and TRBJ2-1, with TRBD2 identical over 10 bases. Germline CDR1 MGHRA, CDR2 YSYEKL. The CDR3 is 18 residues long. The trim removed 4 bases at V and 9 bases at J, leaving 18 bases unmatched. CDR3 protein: CASSRFPPSGRSLGEQFF. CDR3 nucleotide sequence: TGCGCCAGCAGCCGGTTTCCGCCTAGCGGGAGAAGCTTAGGTGAGCAGTTCTTC.

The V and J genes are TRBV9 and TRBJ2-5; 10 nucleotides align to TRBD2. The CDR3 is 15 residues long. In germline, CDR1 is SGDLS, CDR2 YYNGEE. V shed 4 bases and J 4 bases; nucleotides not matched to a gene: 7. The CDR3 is CASSPSSGRGETQYF. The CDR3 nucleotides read TGTGCCAGCAGCCCCTCTAGCGGGAGAGGAGAGACCCAGTACTTC.

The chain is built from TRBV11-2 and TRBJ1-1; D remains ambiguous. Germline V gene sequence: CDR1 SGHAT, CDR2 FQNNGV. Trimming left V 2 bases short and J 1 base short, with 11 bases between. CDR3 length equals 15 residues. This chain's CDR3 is CASSLSLTQNTEAFF. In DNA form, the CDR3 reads TGTGCCAGCAGCTTAAGCCTTACTCAGAACACTGAAGCTTTCTTT.

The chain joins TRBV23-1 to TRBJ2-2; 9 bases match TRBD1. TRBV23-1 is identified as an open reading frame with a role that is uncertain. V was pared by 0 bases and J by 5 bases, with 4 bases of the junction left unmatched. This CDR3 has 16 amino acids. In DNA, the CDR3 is TGCGCCAGCAGTCAATCGGTGACAGGGGGGACCGGGGAGCTGTTTTTT. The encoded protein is CASSQSVTGGTGELFF.

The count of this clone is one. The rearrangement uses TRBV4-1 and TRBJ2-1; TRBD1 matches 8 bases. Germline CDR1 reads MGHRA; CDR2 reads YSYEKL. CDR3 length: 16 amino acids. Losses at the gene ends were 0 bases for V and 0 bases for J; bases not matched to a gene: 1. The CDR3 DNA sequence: TGCGCCAGCAGCCAAGATACAGGGGGCTCCTACAATGAGCAGTTCTTC. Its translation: CASSQDTGGSYNEQFF.

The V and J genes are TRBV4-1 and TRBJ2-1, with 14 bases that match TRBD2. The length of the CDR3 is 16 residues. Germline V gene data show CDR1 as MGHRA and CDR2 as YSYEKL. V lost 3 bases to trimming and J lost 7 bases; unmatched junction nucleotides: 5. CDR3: CASSQRGTSGRNEQFF. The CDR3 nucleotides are TGCGCCAGCAGCCAGAGGGGGACTAGCGGGAGAAATGAGCAGTTCTTC.

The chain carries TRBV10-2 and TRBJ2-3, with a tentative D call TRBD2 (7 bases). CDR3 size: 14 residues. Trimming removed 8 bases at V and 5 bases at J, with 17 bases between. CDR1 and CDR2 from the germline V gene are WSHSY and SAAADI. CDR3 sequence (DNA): TGCGCCAGCCAGAGAGGGGGGGCCGTAGATACGCAGTATTTT. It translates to CASQRGGAVDTQYF.

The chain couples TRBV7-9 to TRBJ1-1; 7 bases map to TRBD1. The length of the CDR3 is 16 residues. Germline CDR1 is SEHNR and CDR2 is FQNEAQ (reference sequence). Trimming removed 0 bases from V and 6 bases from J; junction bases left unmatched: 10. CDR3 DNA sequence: TGTGCCAGCAGCTTAGCGTCTAGGGGGCAATCGGCTGAAGCTTTCTTT. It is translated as CASSLASRGQSAEAFF.

In nucleotides, the CDR3 is TGTGCCAGTAGTATACTAGCGGCCTATCCAAATGAGCAGTTCTTC. This gives the protein CASSILAAYPNEQFF. This sequence joins TRBV19 and TRBJ2-1; TRBD2 agrees at 7 bases. J gave up 7 bases and V 2 bases, and 8 bases lay outside the gene matches. The CDR3 has 15 amino acids. Germline V gives CDR1 LNHDA, CDR2 SQIVND (reference sequence).

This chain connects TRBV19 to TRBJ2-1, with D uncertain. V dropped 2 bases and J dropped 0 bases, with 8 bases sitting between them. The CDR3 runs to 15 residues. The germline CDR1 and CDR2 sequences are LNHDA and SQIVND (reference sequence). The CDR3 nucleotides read TGTGCCAGTAGTATATGGGCACGCTCCTACAATGAGCAGTTCTTC. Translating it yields CASSIWARSYNEQFF.

The CDR3 reads CASSQKGGGTYQPQHF. Here the CDR3 DNA reads TGTGCCAGTAGTCAAAAAGGCGGGGGTACGTATCAGCCCCAGCATTTT. This sequence joins TRBV19 and TRBJ1-5; D is possibly TRBD1 (5 bases). V lost 5 bases and J 5 bases, leaving 19 bases between the germline ends. Germline assignment: CDR1 LNHDA and CDR2 SQIVND (reference sequence). CDR3 length: 16 amino acids. Filled out from reference TRBV19 and TRBJ1-5, the complete variable domain reads DGGITQSPKYLFRKEGQNVTLSCEQNLNHDAMYWYRQDPGQGLRLIYYSQIVNDFQKGDIAEGYSVSREKKESFPLTVTSAQKNPTAFYLCASSQKGGGTYQPQHFGDGTRLSIL.

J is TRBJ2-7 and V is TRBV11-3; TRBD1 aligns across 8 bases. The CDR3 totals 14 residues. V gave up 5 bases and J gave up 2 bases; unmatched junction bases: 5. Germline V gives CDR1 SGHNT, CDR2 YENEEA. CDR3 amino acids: CASSRGTGPYEQYF. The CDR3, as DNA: TGTGCCAGCAGCCGCGGGACAGGACCCTACGAGCAGTACTTC. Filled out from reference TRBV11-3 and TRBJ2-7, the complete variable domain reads EAGVVQSPRYKIIEKKQPVAFWCNPISGHNTLYWYLQNLGQGPELLIRYENEEAVDDSQLPKDRFSAERLKGVDSTLKIQPAELGDSAVYLCASSRGTGPYEQYFGPGTRLTVT.

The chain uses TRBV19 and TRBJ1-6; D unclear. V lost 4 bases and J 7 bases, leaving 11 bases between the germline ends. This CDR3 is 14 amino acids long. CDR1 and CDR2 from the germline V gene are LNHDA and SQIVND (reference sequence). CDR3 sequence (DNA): TGTGCCAGTAGTAACCCGGGGTACAATTCACCCCTCCACTTT. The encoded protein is CASSNPGYNSPLHF.

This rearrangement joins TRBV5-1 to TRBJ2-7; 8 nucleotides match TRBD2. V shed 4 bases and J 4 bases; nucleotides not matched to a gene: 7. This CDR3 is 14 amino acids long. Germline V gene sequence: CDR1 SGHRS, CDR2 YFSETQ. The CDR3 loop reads CASSPAIAGYEQYF. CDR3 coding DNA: TGCGCCAGCAGCCCCGCGATAGCGGGGTACGAGCAGTACTTC.

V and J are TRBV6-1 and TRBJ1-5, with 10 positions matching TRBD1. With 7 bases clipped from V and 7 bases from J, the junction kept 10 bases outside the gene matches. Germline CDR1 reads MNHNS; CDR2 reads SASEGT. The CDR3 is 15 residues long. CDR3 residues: CASTDRGKIVQPQHF. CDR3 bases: TGTGCCAGCACGGACAGGGGGAAGATCGTCCAGCCCCAGCATTTT.

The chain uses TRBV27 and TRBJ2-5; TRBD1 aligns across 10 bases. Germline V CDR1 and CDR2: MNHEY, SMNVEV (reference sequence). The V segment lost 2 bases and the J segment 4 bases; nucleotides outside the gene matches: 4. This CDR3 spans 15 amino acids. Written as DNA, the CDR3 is TGTGCCAGCAGTTTAAGACAGGGGGCCGGAGAGACCCAGTACTTC. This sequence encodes CASSLRQGAGETQYF.

The CDR3 is CASSFAGGPADTQYF. Written as DNA, the CDR3 is TGTGCCAGCAGTTTTGCGGGAGGGCCAGCCGATACGCAGTATTTT. This chain links TRBV27 with TRBJ2-3; TRBD2 aligns across 9 bases. The length of the CDR3 is 15 residues. Germline V lookup: CDR1 MNHEY, CDR2 SMNVEV (reference sequence). The trim removed 3 bases at V and 6 bases at J, leaving 7 bases unmatched.

The CDR3 DNA sequence: TGTGCCATCAGCGAAGGACAGGGAGCGAACACTGAAGCTTTCTTT. Amino acid sequence: CAISEGQGANTEAFF. This rearrangement joins TRBV10-3 to TRBJ1-1, with TRBD1 matching 8 bases. This CDR3 spans 15 amino acids. Germline V gene lookup returns CDR1 ENHRY and CDR2 SYGVKD. V lost 6 bases, J lost 1 base, and 7 bases stayed unmatched.